This T cell receptor beta chain was identified during a study of technical replicates of blood from a handful of donors. Assay used: immunoSEQ multiplex PCR; TCRdb lists only in-frame clones, some missing. The data contain approximately 79,000 clones, approximately 96% of them singletons. The count of this clone is one. This clonotype was obtained from a human donor in good health. Sequences were obtained from T cells isolated from PBMCs.

The DNA of the CDR3 is TGCGCCAGCAGCGATCGACAGGGTAGGGTCGGGGAGCTGTTTTTT. This sequence encodes CASSDRQGRVGELFF. This chain uses TRBV5-1 with TRBJ2-2; TRBD1 aligns across 7 bases. Per germline, CDR1 SGHRS and CDR2 YFSETQ. Trimming took 4 bases from V and 7 from J; bases not matched to a gene: 10. This CDR3 comprises 15 residues.